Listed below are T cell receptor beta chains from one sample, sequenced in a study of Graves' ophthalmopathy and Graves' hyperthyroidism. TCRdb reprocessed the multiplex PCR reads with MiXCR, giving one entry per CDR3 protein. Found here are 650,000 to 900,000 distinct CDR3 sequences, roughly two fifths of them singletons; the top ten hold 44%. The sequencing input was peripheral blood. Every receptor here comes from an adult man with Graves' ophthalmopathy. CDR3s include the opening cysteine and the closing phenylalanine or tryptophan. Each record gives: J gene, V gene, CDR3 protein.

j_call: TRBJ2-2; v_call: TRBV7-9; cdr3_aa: CASSLAAGELFF
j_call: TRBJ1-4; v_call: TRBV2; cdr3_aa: CASAGQGAEKLFF
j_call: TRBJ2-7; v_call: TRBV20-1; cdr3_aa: CSAREVPFRGGATYEQYF
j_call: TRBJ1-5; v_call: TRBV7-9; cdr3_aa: CASSQDSGSNQPQHF
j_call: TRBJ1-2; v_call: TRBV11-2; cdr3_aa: CASSVRPGYYGYTF
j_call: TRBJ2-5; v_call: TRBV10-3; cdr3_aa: CAISESGDRETQYF
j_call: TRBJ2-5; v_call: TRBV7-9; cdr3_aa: CASSLMGETQYF
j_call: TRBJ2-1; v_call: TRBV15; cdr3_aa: CATRKGVYNEQFF
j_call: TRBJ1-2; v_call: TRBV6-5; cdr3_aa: CASSYSGQTYGYTF
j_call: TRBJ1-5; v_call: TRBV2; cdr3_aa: CASSTGTANNQPQHF
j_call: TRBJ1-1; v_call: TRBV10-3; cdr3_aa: CASSFHRGGGWNTEAFF
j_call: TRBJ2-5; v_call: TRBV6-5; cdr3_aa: CASRRGVETQYF
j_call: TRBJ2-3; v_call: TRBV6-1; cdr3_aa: CASSEGWEGTDTQYF
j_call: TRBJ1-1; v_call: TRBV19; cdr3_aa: CASGGVNTEAFF
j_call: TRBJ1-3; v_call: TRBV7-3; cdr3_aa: CASSAQSSGNTIYF
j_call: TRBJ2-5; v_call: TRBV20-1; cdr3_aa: CSAKGQLIQETQYF
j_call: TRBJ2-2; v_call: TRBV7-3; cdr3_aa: CASPPTGNTGELFF
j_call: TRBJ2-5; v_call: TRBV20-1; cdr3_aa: CSARAYLATDQETQYF